One and the same sample provided the 6 T cell receptor beta chains below, sequenced in a study of blood T cell repertoires in COVID-19. Some clones are missing from TCRdb's copy, which holds only in-frame ones; the method was immunoSEQ multiplex PCR. The repertoire holds 250,000 to 300,000 clones, with around 86% as singletons. Sequenced input: peripheral blood. The receptors were sampled from a woman aged 40 to 50 who had recovered from COVID-19.

The CDR3 loop is CASSGLAGGPGTGELFF. DNA for the CDR3: TGTGCCAGCAGCGGACTAGCGGGAGGGCCGGGCACCGGGGAGCTGTTTTTT. The rearrangement links TRBV2 to TRBJ2-2; 15 positions agree with TRBD2. From germline, CDR1 is SNHLY and CDR2 FYNNEI. The CDR3 is 17 amino acids. J lost 4 bases, V lost 6 bases, and 6 bases had no gene match.

The chain uses TRBV30 and TRBJ1-1, with D possibly TRBD1 on 6 matching bases. Germline V gene sequence: CDR1 GTSNPN, CDR2 SVGIG (reference sequence). This CDR3 comprises 14 residues. With 2 bases removed from V and 10 bases from J, the gap between germline ends came to 20 bases. The CDR3 is CAWSRFSGDWSAFF. For the CDR3, the DNA is TGTGCCTGGAGTCGATTCTCAGGGGATTGGTCAGCTTTCTTT.

The rearrangement links TRBV6-4 to TRBJ2-3; D call uncertain. There are 12 residues in the CDR3. The V end lost 4 bases, the J end lost 5 bases, and 7 bases lay between the germline ends. From germline, CDR1 is MRHNA and CDR2 SNTAGT. This CDR3 reads CASSGLVDTQYF. The CDR3, as DNA: TGTGCCAGCAGTGGGTTAGTAGATACGCAGTATTTT.

The rearrangement joins TRBV19 to TRBJ1-1; 7 bases fit TRBD1. V gave up 3 bases and J gave up 1 base; unmatched junction bases: 2. The germline V gene encodes CDR1 LNHDA and CDR2 SQIVND (reference sequence). The CDR3 runs to 14 residues. CDR3 region: CASSIEGANTEAFF. The DNA of the CDR3 is TGTGCCAGTAGTATTGAGGGGGCGAACACTGAAGCTTTCTTT.

This chain joins TRBV5-3 and TRBJ1-5; 10 nucleotides match TRBD1. TRBV5-3 is an ORF for which the function is uncertain. This CDR3 region has 15 residues. The CDR3 DNA is TGTGCTAAGCGGAGACAGGGGGCTGCTAATCAGCCCCAGCATTTT. Its translation is CAKRRQGAANQPQHF.

The chain is built from TRBV7-9 and TRBJ2-7; possible D gene TRBD2, 5 bases. V lost 5 bases, J lost 3 bases, and 11 bases lay in between. Germline V CDR1 and CDR2: SEHNR, FQNEAQ (reference sequence). The CDR3 length is 13 residues. CDR3 loop: CASSRGLGYEQYF. DNA of the CDR3: TGTGCCAGCAGCCGAGGGCTCGGCTACGAGCAGTACTTC. Combining the CDR3 with reference TRBV7-9 and TRBJ2-7 gives the whole variable domain DTGVSQNPRHKITKRGQNVTFRCDPISEHNRLYWYRQTLGQGPEFLTYFQNEAQLEKSRLLSDRFSAERPKGSFSTLEIQRTEQGDSAMYLCASSRGLGYEQYFGPGTRLTVT.